One and the same sample provided the 12 T cell receptor beta chains below, sequenced in a study of cytomegalovirus exposure and HLA in healthy donors. Both 60 Vbeta primers and 13 Jbeta primers went into the PCR. Data came from immunoSEQ multiplex PCR; TCRdb stores just in-frame clones and leaves some out. The sample carries 150,000 to 200,000 clones, around four fifths recorded once. Specimen: PBMCs. Receptor source: a female donor in good health and CMV-seronegative.

This chain joins TRBV7-6 and TRBJ2-7; the match to TRBD1 covers 7 bases. This CDR3 spans 15 amino acids. CDR1 is SGHVS, CDR2 FNYEAQ, per germline. The trim removed 8 bases at V and 2 bases at J, leaving 12 bases unmatched. In DNA, the CDR3 is TGTGCCAGCTCCCCACTCGGACAGGATGCCTACGAGCAGTACTTC. Protein product: CASSPLGQDAYEQYF. The variable domain in full, completed from reference TRBV7-6 and TRBJ2-7, reads GAGVSQSPRYKVTKRGQDVALRCDPISGHVSLYWYRQALGQGPEFLTYFNYEAQQDKSGLPNDRFSAERPEGSISTLTIQRTEQRDSAMYRCASSPLGQDAYEQYFGPGTRLTVT.

Concerning this clone: Its ends do not fully match the called genes, so a read error is possible. J is TRBJ2-5 and V is TRBV7-3, with D possibly matching TRBD1 (5 bases). Per germline, CDR1 SGHTA and CDR2 FQGTGA. The CDR3 loop spans 13 amino acids. The CDR3 protein is CASSQGRQEIQYF. Here the CDR3 DNA reads TGTGCCAGCAGCCAGGGTAGGCAAGAGATCCAGTACTTC.

This chain uses TRBV15 with TRBJ1-2, with D perhaps TRBD1 (5 bases). The CDR3 spans 14 residues. V was pared by 0 bases and J by 8 bases, with 13 bases between. Looked up from germline, CDR1 is LNHNV and CDR2 is YYDKDF (reference sequence). The chain's CDR3 is CATSRDQWQGGYTF. The DNA of the CDR3 is TGTGCCACCAGCAGAGATCAGTGGCAGGGAGGCTACACCTTC.

The chain has TRBV7-2 and TRBJ1-5; D not certain. Germline V lookup: CDR1 SGHTA, CDR2 FQGNSA. V was pared by 1 base and J by 6 bases, with 7 bases between. The CDR3 consists of 13 residues. The CDR3 DNA reads as TGTGCCAGCAGCTTAGAAGTGGCTCAGCCCCAGCATTTT. Protein: CASSLEVAQPQHF.

The rearrangement joins TRBV27 to TRBJ2-5, with TRBD2 identical over 15 bases. CDR1 and CDR2 (germline): MNHEY, SMNVEV (reference sequence). The CDR3 covers 17 residues. Trimming at V came to 5 bases and at J to 4 bases, leaving 8 bases not matched to a gene. CDR3 region: CASSPWTSGRAVETQYF. The CDR3, as DNA: TGTGCCAGCAGTCCCTGGACTAGCGGGAGGGCCGTAGAGACCCAGTACTTC.

The gene calls are TRBV4-1 and TRBJ2-2, with D hard to call. The CDR3 consists of 16 residues. CDR1 is MGHRA and CDR2 is YSYEKL in the germline V gene. Trimming left V 0 bases short and J 1 base short, with 9 bases between. The CDR3 DNA sequence: TGCGCCAGCAGCCAAGAAAACTACCTGAACACCGGGGAGCTGTTTTTT. Translation gives CASSQENYLNTGELFF.

This chain uses TRBV29-1 with TRBJ1-1; D is unclear. Germline CDR1 reads SQVTM; CDR2 reads ANQGSEA. The ends were cut back, 3 bases at V and 1 base at J, with 9 bases in the middle. The CDR3 loop spans 13 amino acids. The CDR3 spells CSVDLGRNTEAFF. CDR3 bases: TGCAGCGTTGATCTGGGCCGGAACACTGAAGCTTTCTTT.

The chain carries TRBV30 and TRBJ1-6; 10 bases agree with TRBD1. Germline V gene sequence: CDR1 GTSNPN, CDR2 SVGIG (reference sequence). The V segment lost 0 bases and the J segment 13 bases; nucleotides outside the gene matches: 6. The CDR3 runs 14 residues. The CDR3 nucleotides read TGTGCCTGGAGTGTAGACAGGGGGCGGGTGCCCCTCCACTTT. This sequence encodes CAWSVDRGRVPLHF.

J is TRBJ2-5 and V is TRBV6-4; 7 nucleotides agree with TRBD2. The CDR3 has 13 residues. J lost 7 bases, V lost 1 base, and 3 bases had no gene match. CDR1 and CDR2 from the germline V gene are MRHNA and SNTAGT. The CDR3 loop is CASSDLAGGTQYF. CDR3 bases: TGTGCCAGCAGTGACTTAGCGGGTGGGACCCAGTACTTC.

V usage is TRBV5-1 and J usage is TRBJ2-3; D possibly corresponds to TRBD2 (6 bases). Germline CDR1 is SGHRS and CDR2 is YFSETQ. The V and J ends lost 2 bases and 6 bases respectively, with 7 bases between them. This CDR3 has 12 amino acids. The CDR3 loop reads CASSFGGDTQYF. CDR3 in DNA: TGCGCCAGCAGCTTTGGGGGGGATACGCAGTATTTT.

This chain joins TRBV4-2 and TRBJ2-1; 9 bases are shared with TRBD2. This CDR3 has 17 amino acids. The V gene's germline CDR1 is LGHNA and CDR2 YNFKEQ. V was pared by 0 bases and J by 4 bases, with 7 bases of the junction left unmatched. In DNA, the CDR3 is TGTGCCAGCAGCCAAGATACCGCGGGGGGGCCATACAATGAGCAGTTCTTC. Amino acid sequence: CASSQDTAGGPYNEQFF.

The genes are TRBV19 and TRBJ1-1, with D tentatively TRBD1 (5 bases). The CDR3 has 13 residues. Trimming took 3 bases from V and 6 from J, leaving 11 bases between them. The germline gives CDR1 LNHDA, CDR2 SQIVND (reference sequence). The CDR3 loop reads CASSIRGEAEAFF. The CDR3 DNA is TGTGCCAGTAGTATTAGGGGCGAGGCTGAAGCTTTCTTT. Together with reference TRBV19 and TRBJ1-1, the CDR3 gives the full variable domain: DGGITQSPKYLFRKEGQNVTLSCEQNLNHDAMYWYRQDPGQGLRLIYYSQIVNDFQKGDIAEGYSVSREKKESFPLTVTSAQKNPTAFYLCASSIRGEAEAFFGQGTRLTVV.